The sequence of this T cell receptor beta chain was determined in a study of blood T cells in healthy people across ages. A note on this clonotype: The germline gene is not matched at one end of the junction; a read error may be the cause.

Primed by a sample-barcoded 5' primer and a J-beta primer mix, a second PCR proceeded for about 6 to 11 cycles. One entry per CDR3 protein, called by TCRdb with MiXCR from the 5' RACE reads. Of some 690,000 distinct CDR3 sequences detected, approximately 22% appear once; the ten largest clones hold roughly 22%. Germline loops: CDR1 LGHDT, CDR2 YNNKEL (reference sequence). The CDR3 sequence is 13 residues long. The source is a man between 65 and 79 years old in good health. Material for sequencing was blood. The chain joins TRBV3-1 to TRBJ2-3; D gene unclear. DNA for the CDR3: TGTGCCAGCAGCCTGCAAGGCACAGATACGCAGTGTTTT. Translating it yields CASSLQGTDTQCF.